Here is one T cell receptor (beta chain) with its context. Its antigen remains unknown. Unmatched junction bases numbered 18, after V lost 10 bases and J lost 3 bases. There are 18 residues in the CDR3. Germline assignment: CDR1 LNHNV and CDR2 YYDKDF (reference sequence). Naive CD8 cells lacked CD45RO, underwent positive selection for CCR7 and left out terminally differentiated effector memory CD45RA+ cells. This sample was taken from a study of shared clonotypes between healthy human individuals. Every subset had its genomic DNA shared out evenly among several immunoSEQ plates. Using immunoSEQ multiplex PCR, the repertoire was profiled, and TCRdb retains in-frame clones only, with some absent. The data show just over 2,000,000 clones, roughly 95% seen once. Regarding the study as a whole: Rarefaction indicated that sorted-subset sequencing remained incomplete although depth was large. In having few donors, the study represented limited genetic and exposure-history diversity.

The source of this sequence is a man aged 18 to 30 in good health. This rearrangement joins TRBV15 to TRBJ2-3; 11 positions match TRBD2. Sample: naive CD8+ T cells sorted from blood. The CDR3: CAKEYGTSGPLGTDTQYF. CDR3 bases: TGTGCCAAAGAATACGGGACTAGCGGACCCCTCGGGACAGATACGCAGTATTTT.